This T cell receptor (beta chain) was identified in a study of shared T cell receptors in the human thymus. TCRdb keeps only in-frame clones here, not all; method: immunoSEQ multiplex PCR. The table has 500,000 to 750,000 clones, approximately 88% seen once; the top ten hold 0.0095% to 0.012%. These same data were also listed under a study on human thymus T cells. This second study notes: Having surgery to correct congenital heart defects, healthy Finnish infants acted as the donors. Surgeons resected thymus tissue during corrective heart surgery. Seemingly biased V and J gene usage marked thymic and blood repertoires.

The origin of this receptor is a boy in the first two years of life with a congenital heart defect. The sequenced sample consisted of thymocytes.

The CDR3 region is CASSLDLPFGGAERANVLTF. The CDR3 DNA reads as TGTGCCAGCAGCTTAGACCTACCCTTTGGCGGAGCCGAGAGGGCCAACGTCCTGACTTTC. The V call is TRBV11-2, the J call TRBJ2-6; D gene uncertain. The germline V gene has CDR1 SGHAT and CDR2 FQNNGV. This CDR3 is 20 amino acids long. V was pared by 0 bases and J by 5 bases, with 23 bases between. Together with reference TRBV11-2 and TRBJ2-6, the CDR3 gives the full variable domain: EAGVAQSPRYKIIEKRQSVAFWCNPISGHATLYWYQQILGQGPKLLIQFQNNGVVDDSQLPKDRFSAERLKGVDSTLKIQPAKLEDSAVYLCASSLDLPFGGAERANVLTFGAGSRLTVL.